The rows below give T cell receptor beta chains drawn from one sample of a study of CD8 T cells in ankylosing spondylitis. TCRdb reprocessed the 5' RACE reads with MiXCR, giving one entry per CDR3 protein. Of about 750,000 distinct CDR3 sequences listed, about 20% were seen once; the top ten hold around 19%. The sequenced sample was blood, either unsorted or a sorted T cell fraction (not recorded which). These receptors were taken from a male donor with ankylosing spondylitis. CDR3s include the opening cysteine and the closing phenylalanine or tryptophan. D genes are given only for firm matches. A clone size is listed for some rows: how often the clone was seen (once, few, many), or a class if it is expanded.

clone_size: few; v_call: TRBV12-3/TRBV12-4; d_call: TRBD1; j_call: TRBJ1-2; cdr3_nt: TGTGCCAGCAGTTTTCGTTTGGGGTCGGGACAGGCATGGAGTGGCTACACCTTC; cdr3_aa: CASSFRLGSGQAWSGYTF
clone_size: NA; v_call: TRBV5-1; d_call: NA; j_call: TRBJ1-1; cdr3_nt: TGCGCCAGCAGCTTGGACAGTAAGAACACTGAAGCTTTCTTT; cdr3_aa: CASSLDSKNTEAFF
clone_size: few; v_call: TRBV29-1; d_call: TRBD2; j_call: TRBJ2-7; cdr3_nt: TGCAGCGTCCGACTAGCAGGGTACGAGCAGTACTTC; cdr3_aa: CSVRLAGYEQYF
clone_size: few; v_call: TRBV15; d_call: TRBD1; j_call: TRBJ1-1; cdr3_nt: TGTGCCACCAGCAGAGTGGGACAGATCATGAACACTGAAGCTTTCTTT; cdr3_aa: CATSRVGQIMNTEAFF
clone_size: NA; v_call: TRBV20-1; d_call: NA; j_call: TRBJ1-1; cdr3_nt: TGCAGTGCTAGCTCGAACACTGAAGCTTTCTTT; cdr3_aa: CSASSNTEAFF
clone_size: few; v_call: TRBV20-1; d_call: NA; j_call: TRBJ1-1; cdr3_nt: TGCAGTGCTAGTCGCGACACCGGGGGACGGTTCTTT; cdr3_aa: CSASRDTGGRFF
clone_size: few; v_call: TRBV29-1; d_call: NA; j_call: TRBJ1-1; cdr3_nt: TGCAGCGTTGAAGATCCGAAGACCTACACTGAAGCTTTCTTT; cdr3_aa: CSVEDPKTYTEAFF
clone_size: few; v_call: TRBV20-1; d_call: NA; j_call: TRBJ2-3; cdr3_nt: TGCAGTGTTATACTAGGGGGGAGCACAGATACGCAGTATTTT; cdr3_aa: CSVILGGSTDTQYF
clone_size: NA; v_call: TRBV20-1; d_call: NA; j_call: TRBJ2-2; cdr3_nt: TGCAGTGCTAACCCTAGCGACGGGGAGCTGTTTTTT; cdr3_aa: CSANPSDGELFF
clone_size: NA; v_call: TRBV29-1; d_call: NA; j_call: TRBJ2-2; cdr3_nt: TGCAGCGTGGTTGGATTAGCGGAAGGGACTTCAGCCGGGGAGCTGTTTTTT; cdr3_aa: CSVVGLAEGTSAGELFF
clone_size: NA; v_call: TRBV12-3/TRBV12-4; d_call: NA; j_call: TRBJ2-7; cdr3_nt: TGTGCCAGCAGTTTAGAGACTACTCGCGGGCGTTCCTACGAGCAGTACTTC; cdr3_aa: CASSLETTRGRSYEQYF
clone_size: few; v_call: TRBV20-1; d_call: NA; j_call: TRBJ1-1; cdr3_nt: TGCAGTGCTCTAGAGCTCATGGTCACTGAAGCTTTCTTT; cdr3_aa: CSALELMVTEAFF
clone_size: NA; v_call: TRBV28; d_call: TRBD1; j_call: TRBJ1-2; cdr3_nt: TGTGCCAGCAGTTTCGCGGGGACAGGGGTTTATGGCTACACCTTC; cdr3_aa: CASSFAGTGVYGYTF
clone_size: NA; v_call: TRBV3-1; d_call: NA; j_call: TRBJ1-3; cdr3_nt: TGTGCCAGCAGCCAAGGGGGGGATATCTCTGGAAACACCATATATTTT; cdr3_aa: CASSQGGDISGNTIYF
clone_size: NA; v_call: TRBV5-1; d_call: TRBD1; j_call: TRBJ2-7; cdr3_nt: TGCGCCAGCAGCTTGACAGGGGGGTCTCGCGAGCAGTACTTC; cdr3_aa: CASSLTGGSREQYF
clone_size: few; v_call: TRBV4-3; d_call: NA; j_call: TRBJ1-5; cdr3_nt: TGCGCCAGCAGCCAAGACTCCCACAGGCCTAATCAGCCCCAGCATTTT; cdr3_aa: CASSQDSHRPNQPQHF
clone_size: NA; v_call: TRBV15; d_call: TRBD2; j_call: TRBJ2-7; cdr3_nt: TGTGCCACCAGCGGAGGGACTAGCGGGGGGGCCTACGAGCAGTACTTC; cdr3_aa: CATSGGTSGGAYEQYF
clone_size: NA; v_call: TRBV20-1; d_call: TRBD1; j_call: TRBJ1-1; cdr3_nt: TGCAGTGCCCTGGGACAGAGGAACACTGAAGCTTTCTTT; cdr3_aa: CSALGQRNTEAFF
clone_size: NA; v_call: TRBV5-1; d_call: NA; j_call: TRBJ2-7; cdr3_nt: TGCGCCAGCAGCTCTGGGGGGAGATACTACGAGCAGTACTTC; cdr3_aa: CASSSGGRYYEQYF
clone_size: NA; v_call: TRBV3-1; d_call: TRBD2; j_call: TRBJ2-5; cdr3_nt: TGTGCCAGCAGCCGGACTAGCGGGGGAGAAGAGACCCAGTACTTC; cdr3_aa: CASSRTSGGEETQYF
clone_size: NA; v_call: TRBV7-2; d_call: NA; j_call: TRBJ1-1; cdr3_nt: TGTGCCAGCAGCCCTCGAAGGGAAACTGAAGCTTTCTTT; cdr3_aa: CASSPRRETEAFF
clone_size: NA; v_call: TRBV20-1; d_call: TRBD2; j_call: TRBJ2-3; cdr3_nt: TGCAGTGCTAGAGGAGCGGGGTCAAGCACAGATACGCAGTATTTT; cdr3_aa: CSARGAGSSTDTQYF
clone_size: few; v_call: TRBV6-5; d_call: NA; j_call: TRBJ1-1; cdr3_nt: TGTGCCAGCAGTTACGGGGTCGGGGGCACTGAAGCTTTCTTT; cdr3_aa: CASSYGVGGTEAFF
clone_size: NA; v_call: TRBV12-3/TRBV12-4; d_call: NA; j_call: TRBJ1-5; cdr3_nt: TGTGCCAGCAGCCGGACGGGCGGGGGCTATAGCAATCAGCCCCAGCATTTT; cdr3_aa: CASSRTGGGYSNQPQHF
clone_size: NA; v_call: TRBV5-1; d_call: NA; j_call: TRBJ1-5; cdr3_nt: TGCGCCAGCAGCTTGTCGGGGGCCTTCAATCAGCCCCAGCATTTT; cdr3_aa: CASSLSGAFNQPQHF
clone_size: few; v_call: TRBV5-1; d_call: NA; j_call: TRBJ2-3; cdr3_nt: TGCGCCAGCAGCTTATCCGGGAACGCAGATACGCAGTATTTT; cdr3_aa: CASSLSGNADTQYF
clone_size: few; v_call: TRBV12-3/TRBV12-4; d_call: TRBD2; j_call: TRBJ2-5; cdr3_nt: TGTGCCAGCAGAAAAAGCGGGGGGGGGGAGACCCAGTACTTC; cdr3_aa: CASRKSGGGETQYF
clone_size: NA; v_call: TRBV12-3/TRBV12-4; d_call: NA; j_call: TRBJ2-3; cdr3_nt: TGTGCCAGCAGTTTAAGGGGGGCGACAGATACGCAGTATTTT; cdr3_aa: CASSLRGATDTQYF
clone_size: few; v_call: TRBV15; d_call: TRBD1; j_call: TRBJ2-2; cdr3_nt: TGTGCCACCAGCAGAGATGGTCAGGGGGTCTCCGGGGAGCTGTTTTTT; cdr3_aa: CATSRDGQGVSGELFF
clone_size: NA; v_call: TRBV24-1; d_call: TRBD2; j_call: TRBJ2-1; cdr3_nt: TGTGCCACCAGGGGACTAGCGGGAGGTGAGCAGTTCTTC; cdr3_aa: CATRGLAGGEQFF
clone_size: NA; v_call: TRBV19; d_call: NA; j_call: TRBJ2-1; cdr3_nt: TGTGCCAGTACTGCCGCTAGCGAAAGCTCCTACAATGAGCAGTTCTTC; cdr3_aa: CASTAASESSYNEQFF
clone_size: few; v_call: TRBV28; d_call: NA; j_call: TRBJ1-2; cdr3_nt: TGTGCCAGCAGTTTATTCGCAGGGAACATTTATGGCTACACCTTC; cdr3_aa: CASSLFAGNIYGYTF
clone_size: NA; v_call: TRBV12-3/TRBV12-4; d_call: NA; j_call: TRBJ2-3; cdr3_nt: TGTGCCAGCAGTTTCTTTGCCCAGACCACAGATACGCAGTATTTT; cdr3_aa: CASSFFAQTTDTQYF
clone_size: NA; v_call: TRBV6-1; d_call: NA; j_call: TRBJ2-6; cdr3_nt: TGTGCCAGCATGGAAAGGTTCTCTGGGGCTAACGTCCTGACTTTC; cdr3_aa: CASMERFSGANVLTF
clone_size: few; v_call: TRBV5-4; d_call: TRBD1; j_call: TRBJ2-7; cdr3_nt: TGTGCCAGCAGCTCCGGGACAGGGTGGCACGAGCAGTACTTC; cdr3_aa: CASSSGTGWHEQYF
clone_size: few; v_call: TRBV10-3; d_call: NA; j_call: TRBJ2-2; cdr3_nt: TGTGCCATCAGTGAGCACTTCGCCGGGACACCGGGGATGGGCGGGGAGCTGTTTTTT; cdr3_aa: CAISEHFAGTPGMGGELFF
clone_size: few; v_call: TRBV9; d_call: NA; j_call: TRBJ1-2; cdr3_nt: TGTGCCAGCAGCGGGCGGGGGGGGAACTATGGCTACACCTTC; cdr3_aa: CASSGRGGNYGYTF
clone_size: NA; v_call: TRBV7-8; d_call: TRBD1; j_call: TRBJ1-4; cdr3_nt: TGTGCCAGCAGTAAGGGGGCGCGTGAAAAACTGTTTTTT; cdr3_aa: CASSKGAREKLFF
clone_size: NA; v_call: TRBV28; d_call: TRBD1; j_call: TRBJ2-2; cdr3_nt: TGTGCCAGCAGATCCTGGACAGGGGGCGGAACCGGGGAGCTGTTTTTT; cdr3_aa: CASRSWTGGGTGELFF
clone_size: NA; v_call: TRBV6-6; d_call: NA; j_call: TRBJ2-1; cdr3_nt: TGTGCCAGCAGACGGGACCAAAAGAATGAGCAGTTCTTC; cdr3_aa: CASRRDQKNEQFF
clone_size: few; v_call: TRBV6-2/TRBV6-3; d_call: NA; j_call: TRBJ2-4; cdr3_nt: TGTGCCAGCAGTCCCTCCAACGGGGACATTCAGTACTTC; cdr3_aa: CASSPSNGDIQYF
clone_size: few; v_call: TRBV12-3/TRBV12-4; d_call: NA; j_call: TRBJ2-7; cdr3_nt: TGTGCCAGCAGTCCCACTGGGACTCTCTCCTACGAGCAGTACTTC; cdr3_aa: CASSPTGTLSYEQYF
clone_size: NA; v_call: TRBV20-1; d_call: NA; j_call: TRBJ2-7; cdr3_nt: TGCAGTGCCCCCGGGCCCCACTACTACGAGCAGTACTTC; cdr3_aa: CSAPGPHYYEQYF
clone_size: NA; v_call: TRBV20-1; d_call: NA; j_call: TRBJ2-1; cdr3_nt: TGCAGTGCTAGTGGTGGAGTGAGCTACAATGAGCAGTTCTTC; cdr3_aa: CSASGGVSYNEQFF
clone_size: NA; v_call: TRBV7-2; d_call: TRBD2; j_call: TRBJ2-3; cdr3_nt: TGTGCCAGCAGCCCCCCATGGACTAGCGGGGACTCAGATACGCAGTATTTT; cdr3_aa: CASSPPWTSGDSDTQYF
clone_size: few; v_call: TRBV5-1; d_call: NA; j_call: TRBJ2-3; cdr3_nt: TGCGCCAGCAGCCCGTGGGGGGATACGCAGTATTTT; cdr3_aa: CASSPWGDTQYF
clone_size: NA; v_call: TRBV12-3/TRBV12-4; d_call: NA; j_call: TRBJ1-1; cdr3_nt: TGTGCCAGCAGGCAGACACAAATGAACACTGAAGCTTTCTTT; cdr3_aa: CASRQTQMNTEAFF
clone_size: once; v_call: TRBV12-3/TRBV12-4; d_call: NA; j_call: TRBJ1-4; cdr3_nt: TGTGCCATCAGTCCACGACAGGTCGGCCTGGGATCGCGTGAAAAACTGTTTTTT; cdr3_aa: CAISPRQVGLGSREKLFF
clone_size: NA; v_call: TRBV20-1; d_call: NA; j_call: TRBJ1-5; cdr3_nt: TGCAGTGGACGAGGGCACAGTAGCAATCAGCCCCAGCATTTT; cdr3_aa: CSGRGHSSNQPQHF
clone_size: NA; v_call: TRBV29-1; d_call: TRBD1; j_call: TRBJ1-2; cdr3_nt: TGCAGCGCCGTGGGGGACAGTGTTAACTATGGCTACACCTTC; cdr3_aa: CSAVGDSVNYGYTF